Presented here are 9 T cell receptor beta chains from one specimen sequenced in a study of cytomegalovirus exposure and HLA in healthy donors. A multiplex PCR was run with 60 Vbeta primers and 13 Jbeta primers. Using immunoSEQ multiplex PCR, the repertoire was profiled, and TCRdb retains in-frame clones only, with some absent. The sample carries approximately 100,000 clones, around 71% recorded once. The source material was PBMCs. These TCRs come from a boy younger than 18 in good health and CMV-seronegative.

As for this clone: One junction end disagrees with the germline gene, perhaps due to a read error. The V call is TRBV7-7, the J call TRBJ2-7, with a weak D call TRBD1 (5 bases). The CDR3 extends over 14 amino acids. Germline assignment: CDR1 SSHAT and CDR2 FNYEAQ (reference sequence). CDR3 coding DNA: TGTGCTAGCAGCTTGGGGCGGCCTCCCTACGAGCAGTACTTC. Residues: CASSLGRPPYEQYF.

This chain connects TRBV6-5 to TRBJ2-3; 7 bases match TRBD2. Germline V gene sequence: CDR1 MNHEY, CDR2 SVGAGI. V shed 6 bases and J 5 bases; nucleotides not matched to a gene: 8. The CDR3 has 14 residues. CDR3: CASRPAGVRDTQYF. CDR3 coding DNA: TGTGCCAGCAGACCGGCGGGGGTAAGAGATACGCAGTATTTT.

The gene calls are TRBV28 and TRBJ2-4; 10 bases fit TRBD2. From germline, CDR1 is MDHEN and CDR2 SYDVKM. The CDR3 spans 15 residues. The V and J ends lost 4 bases and 2 bases, in that order; junction bases with no gene match: 2. Here the CDR3 reads CASSSSGSPKNIQYF. The DNA of the CDR3 is TGTGCCAGCAGTTCTAGCGGGAGTCCCAAAAACATTCAGTACTTC. The full variable domain, its missing parts supplied by reference TRBV28 and TRBJ2-4, is DVKVTQSSRYLVKRTGEKVFLECVQDMDHENMFWYRQDPGLGLRLIYFSYDVKMKEKGDIPEGYSVSREKKERFSLILESASTNQTSMYLCASSSSGSPKNIQYFGAGTRLSVL.

The rearrangement joins TRBV30 to TRBJ2-2; 8 bases align to TRBD2. The CDR3 has 11 residues. Germline V lookup: CDR1 GTSNPN, CDR2 SVGIG (reference sequence). CDR3 nucleotide sequence: TGTGCTACCGGGGGGGCCGGGGAGCTGTTTTTT. As protein: CATGGAGELFF.

This chain joins TRBV5-4 and TRBJ2-5, with 16 bases aligning to TRBD2. The CDR3 is 18 amino acids. The V gene end was trimmed by 5 bases and the J gene end by 2 bases; junction bases not matched to a gene: 9. Germline V CDR1 and CDR2: SGHNT, YYREEE (reference sequence). The CDR3 protein is CASSFPGLAGGVQETQYF. Written as DNA, the CDR3 is TGTGCCAGCAGTTTTCCGGGACTAGCGGGGGGGGTACAAGAGACCCAGTACTTC. The full variable domain, completed using reference TRBV5-4 and TRBJ2-5, is ETGVTQSPTHLIKTRGQQVTLRCSSQSGHNTVSWYQQALGQGPQFIFQYYREEENGRGNFPPRFSGLQFPNYSSELNVNALELDDSALYLCASSFPGLAGGVQETQYFGPGTRLLVL.

This chain connects TRBV2 to TRBJ1-5; TRBD1 matches 10 bases. V gave up 4 bases and J gave up 7 bases; unmatched junction bases: 7. The CDR3 totals 15 residues. In germline, CDR1 is SNHLY, CDR2 FYNNEI. In DNA form, the CDR3 reads TGTGCCAGCAGTGCAGACAGGGGGCTAGGCCAGCCCCAGCATTTT. Translating it yields CASSADRGLGQPQHF.

The chain employs TRBV30 and TRBJ2-7; 9 nucleotides align to TRBD2. The V and J ends lost 8 bases and 2 bases, in that order; junction bases with no gene match: 10. The CDR3 totals 14 residues. The V gene's germline CDR1 is GTSNPN and CDR2 SVGIG (reference sequence). The CDR3 DNA reads as TGTGCCGGATCGGGGGGACTAGCTCCCTACGAGCAGTACTTC. This sequence encodes CAGSGGLAPYEQYF.

The rearrangement links TRBV5-4 to TRBJ2-5; 7 bases align to TRBD1. V lost 7 bases and J lost 1; bases outside the gene matches: 1. The V gene's germline CDR1 is SGHNT and CDR2 YYREEE (reference sequence). There are 12 residues in the CDR3. DNA for the CDR3: TGTGCCAGCGGACAGGCCCAAGAGACCCAGTACTTC. This encodes CASGQAQETQYF. Full variable domain (missing parts from reference TRBV5-4 and TRBJ2-5): ETGVTQSPTHLIKTRGQQVTLRCSSQSGHNTVSWYQQALGQGPQFIFQYYREEENGRGNFPPRFSGLQFPNYSSELNVNALELDDSALYLCASGQAQETQYFGPGTRLLVL.

A few counts support this clone. The chain joins TRBV7-8 to TRBJ2-7; 7 bases agree with TRBD2. The CDR3 loop spans 14 amino acids. V was pared by 5 bases and J by 3 bases, with 7 bases of the junction left unmatched. Germline-derived CDR1 and CDR2 are SGHVS and FQNEAQ. Written as DNA, the CDR3 is TGTGCCAGCAGCCTCTGGGGGGGGGTCTACGAGCAGTACTTC. The encoded protein is CASSLWGGVYEQYF.